This TCR beta chain emerged from a study of blood T cells in healthy people across ages. Then a second PCR, running about 6 to 12 cycles, was carried out with a sample-barcoded 5' primer and a J-beta primer mix. A template-switch adaptor containing 12 random nucleotides labeled each cDNA molecule. TCRdb re-called the 5' RACE reads with MiXCR, one entry per CDR3 protein. The sample has around 970,000 distinct CDR3 sequences; roughly 51% are singletons. This CDR3 spans 14 amino acids. Germline values: CDR1 SGHAT, CDR2 FQNNGV. The study, taken as a whole, reports: Conclusively comparing naive with antigen-experienced cells was impossible with unsorted PBMCs. Naive T cell percentage showed a strong correlation with TCR beta diversity.

Comments on this clonotype: Its cognate antigen is unknown.

The clonotype was recovered from a woman aged 55 to 70 in good health. V gene TRBV11-2 combines with J gene TRBJ2-5, with a possible D match to TRBD2 (5 bases). The DNA end is a closer match to TRBJ2-1, so the J assignment may be wrong. The material sequenced was blood. This chain's CDR3 is CASSLSGFQETQFF. CDR3 nucleotide sequence: TGTGCCAGCAGCCTCAGCGGTTTCCAAGAGACCCAGTTCTTC.